Below, 10 T cell receptor beta chains from the same sample are listed, as sequenced in a study of T cells in Graves' hyperthyroidism and ophthalmopathy (dated by TCRdb to between 2018 and 2021). The library was made by multiplex PCR. The instrument was an Illumina HiSeq 2000. The TCR beta CDR3 regions were amplified from RNA transcripts. The first round of RT-PCR for the TCR CDR3 was performed with the HTBI primer set and the Qiagen OneStep RT-PCR kit. TCRdb ran its own pipeline on the public reads, namely fastp trimming at Q25 and MiXCR clone calling, and kept in-frame beta chains. Each entry merges the rows of one CDR3 protein and shows their most common DNA and genes. The sample profile shows about 480,000 distinct CDR3 sequences; roughly an eighth of them were found once. The ten biggest clones cover less than 20% of the sample. Material for sequencing was blood. The receptors were sampled from a woman younger than 30 with Graves' hyperthyroidism.

This clonotype has more than one count but fewer than ten. The V call is TRBV10-3, the J call TRBJ2-3; TRBD2 agrees at 7 bases. The ends lost 8 bases at V and 5 bases at J; junction bases unmatched: 7. Germline CDR1 and CDR2: ENHRY and SYGVKD. This CDR3 is 13 amino acids long. The CDR3 sequence: CAIRAGVGDTQYF. CDR3 nucleotide sequence: TGTGCCATCCGGGCGGGAGTGGGAGATACGCAGTATTTT.

The sample holds a few counts of this clonotype. A read error is likely, as this CDR3 ends without the conserved phenylalanine or tryptophan. This chain connects TRBV20-1 to TRBJ1-5; no clear D. The CDR3 extends over 15 amino acids. Per the germline V gene, CDR1 is DFQATT and CDR2 is SNEGSKA (reference sequence). V lost 0 bases and J lost 2, with 11 bases in between. This chain's CDR3 is CSAREAQSGNQPQHS. In DNA, the CDR3 is TGCAGTGCTAGAGAGGCGCAGAGTGGCAATCAGCCCCAGCATTCT.

At least ten counts were recorded for this clonotype. The CDR3 DNA sequence: TGTGCCTGGAGTGTAGGACAGAACAATCAGCCCCAGCATTTT. Its translation is CAWSVGQNNQPQHF. The chain combines TRBV30 with TRBJ1-5, with D perhaps matching TRBD1 (6 bases). Trimming took 0 bases from V and 3 from J, leaving 9 bases between them. CDR3 length: 14 amino acids. CDR1 is GTSNPN and CDR2 is SVGIG in the germline V gene (reference sequence).

This clonotype came up many times. The V call is TRBV2, the J call TRBJ2-5, with 7 bases matching TRBD1. J gave up 5 bases and V 9 bases, and 3 bases lay outside the gene matches. Germline CDR1 reads SNHLY; CDR2 reads FYNNEI. The CDR3 spans 11 residues. CDR3 region: CARKTGETQYF. The DNA of the CDR3 is TGTGCCAGAAAGACAGGGGAGACCCAGTACTTC.

The table lists this clonotype with a few counts. The chain carries TRBV20-1 and TRBJ1-1; no reliable D call. The germline V gene has CDR1 DFQATT and CDR2 SNEGSKA (reference sequence). The CDR3 runs 15 residues. Trimming shortened V by 0 bases and J by 0 bases, and 11 bases separated the two germline ends. Here the CDR3 DNA reads TGCAGTGCTAGAGATCCCCCAGGTTTGAACACTGAAGCTTTCTTT. Translation gives CSARDPPGLNTEAFF.

This clonotype appeared a few times. The chain links TRBV30 to TRBJ1-4; D ambiguous. The CDR3 sequence is 12 residues long. Trimming stripped 4 bases from V and 0 bases from J, with 3 bases between. Per germline, CDR1 GTSNPN and CDR2 SVGIG (reference sequence). The CDR3 sequence is CAWTATNEKLFF. CDR3 DNA sequence: TGTGCCTGGACAGCAACTAATGAAAAACTGTTTTTT.

This clonotype has a handful of counts. CDR3 sequence reads: CSGTIQGPGYTF. In nucleotides, the CDR3 is TGCAGCGGGACAATACAGGGGCCTGGCTACACCTTC. This rearrangement joins TRBV29-1 to TRBJ1-2; 7 nucleotides match TRBD1. CDR3 length equals 12 residues. Germline loops: CDR1 SQVTM, CDR2 ANQGSEA. V was pared by 7 bases and J by 7 bases, with 9 bases of the junction left unmatched.

This clonotype was detected only once. This may be a read error: a much more frequent sequence differs by one nucleotide. This rearrangement joins TRBV3-1 to TRBJ2-5; no clear D. CDR1 is LGHDT, CDR2 YNNKEL, per germline (reference sequence). This CDR3 contains 14 residues. The CDR3 protein is CASNQTTLQETQYF. The CDR3 DNA follows: TGTGCCAGCAACCAAACGACATTACAAGAGACCCAGTACTTC.

Ten or more counts support this clonotype. The chain uses TRBV10-3 and TRBJ1-4; D may be TRBD1 (6 bases). The germline V gene encodes CDR1 ENHRY and CDR2 SYGVKD. CDR3 size: 13 residues. V lost 6 bases and J 7 bases, leaving 12 bases between the germline ends. Here the CDR3 DNA reads TGTGCCATCAGAGGGGGATTGGGTGAAAAACTGTTTTTT. This encodes CAIRGGLGEKLFF.

At least ten counts were recorded for this clonotype. This chain links TRBV11-2 with TRBJ2-4; maybe TRBD2 (5 bases). Trimming removed 5 bases at V and 7 bases at J, with 15 bases between. This CDR3 has 14 residues. The V gene's germline CDR1 is SGHAT and CDR2 FQNNGV. The chain's CDR3 is CASSRDGGWNIQYF. The CDR3 nucleotides are TGTGCCAGCAGCCGAGATGGAGGTTGGAACATTCAGTACTTC.